A selection of T cell receptor beta chains follows, all from one sample in a study of shared clonotypes between healthy human individuals. Repertoires were generated with immunoSEQ multiplex PCR, while TCRdb's copy carries only in-frame clones and drops some. The table has about 2,500,000 clones, around 90% seen once. Material for sequencing was naive CD4+ T cells sorted from blood. All receptors come from a man aged 18 to 30 in good health. CDR3s leave out the opening cysteine and the closing phenylalanine or tryptophan. Fields, in order: CDR3 length, D gene, V gene, J gene, CDR3 protein. The D gene is left open where the match is weak.

13	NA	TRBV18	TRBJ1-2	ASSPRSSGVRGYT
13	NA	TRBV2	TRBJ2-2	ASSQWGTNTGELF
11	NA	TRBV6-5	TRBJ1-1	ASSRTGNTEAF
13	NA	TRBV5-1	TRBJ1-1	ASSRSLGPDTEAF
10	NA	TRBV4-1	TRBJ2-1	ASSQLLDQQF
10	TRBD1	TRBV6-1	TRBJ1-2	ASSSDRVGYT
13	NA	TRBV5-1	TRBJ2-1	ASSLGTVSYNEQF
13	TRBD1	TRBV5-6	TRBJ2-3	ASSPDRGRTDTQY
13	NA	TRBV7-2	TRBJ1-5	ASSLSAQINQPQH
14	TRBD1	TRBV7-8	TRBJ1-4	ASSSGQGTTNEKLF
11	NA	TRBV6-1	TRBJ2-2	ASIFPLVGELF
13	NA	TRBV30	TRBJ2-3	AWSVEGVSTDTQY
13	TRBD1	TRBV2	TRBJ1-2	ASSDQGASSYGYT
13	NA	TRBV5-4	TRBJ1-1	ASSLGTGMYTEAF
13	NA	TRBV5-1	TRBJ2-7	ASSTGRVTPYEQY
13	TRBD2	TRBV5-1	TRBJ2-5	ASSIVAGVGETQY
13	NA	TRBV11-2	TRBJ1-1	ASSLGQASLTEAF
10	NA	TRBV19	TRBJ2-6	ATVSGANVLT
10	NA	TRBV2	TRBJ2-7	ASSVLYNEQY
16	TRBD2	TRBV7-2	TRBJ2-2	ASSLTLLAVLNTGELF
11	NA	TRBV5-6	TRBJ2-7	ASSLEVVYEQY
12	TRBD1	TRBV2	TRBJ1-2	ASSSGTGTEGYT
10	NA	TRBV2	TRBJ2-1	ASRPDNNEQF
12	TRBD1	TRBV18	TRBJ2-5	ASSPQGVQETQY
13	TRBD2	TRBV7-9	TRBJ2-7	ASSQGTSGLYEQY
13	NA	TRBV10-3	TRBJ2-2	AISERTGNTGELF
12	TRBD2	TRBV5-6	TRBJ2-3	ASSSSGGTDTQY
10	NA	TRBV6-1	TRBJ2-2	ASGRDTGELF
14	TRBD1	TRBV19	TRBJ2-5	ASSPRDRVGQETQY
14	TRBD1	TRBV5-1	TRBJ2-7	ASSTGQGGSSYEQY
13	NA	TRBV5-1	TRBJ2-2	ASSFIGPGTGELF
9	NA	TRBV20-1	TRBJ1-4	SATPGEKLF
13	NA	TRBV10-3	TRBJ2-5	AISEGRTRQETQY
13	TRBD1	TRBV19	TRBJ1-5	ASHLGTGINQPQH
11	NA	TRBV28	TRBJ2-7	ASSDFGSYEQY